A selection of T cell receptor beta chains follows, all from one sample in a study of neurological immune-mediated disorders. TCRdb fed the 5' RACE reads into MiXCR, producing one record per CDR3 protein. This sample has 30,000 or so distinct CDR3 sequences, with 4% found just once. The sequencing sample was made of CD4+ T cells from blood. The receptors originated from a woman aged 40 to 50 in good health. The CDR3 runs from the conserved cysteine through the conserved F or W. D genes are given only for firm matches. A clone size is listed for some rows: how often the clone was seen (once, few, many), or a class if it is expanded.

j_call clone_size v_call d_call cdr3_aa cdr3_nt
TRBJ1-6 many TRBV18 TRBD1 CASSHTGGDSPLHF TGTGCCAGCTCACATACAGGGGGCGACTCACCCCTCCACTTT
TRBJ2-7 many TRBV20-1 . CSAPDFSYEQYF TGCAGTGCTCCGGACTTCTCCTACGAGCAGTACTTC
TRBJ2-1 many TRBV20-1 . CSARARDSSYNEQFF TGCAGTGCTAGAGCCCGGGACTCCTCCTACAATGAGCAGTTCTTC
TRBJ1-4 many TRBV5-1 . CASSHDGSGEKLFF TGCGCCAGCAGCCATGACGGCAGCGGTGAAAAACTGTTTTTT
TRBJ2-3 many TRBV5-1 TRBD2 CASSLALAGVDTQYF TGCGCCAGCAGCTTGGCCCTAGCGGGGGTGGATACGCAGTATTTT
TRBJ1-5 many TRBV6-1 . CASSEVPGDQPQHF TGTGCCAGCAGTGAGGTTCCAGGCGATCAGCCCCAGCATTTT
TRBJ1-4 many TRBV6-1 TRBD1 CASSMGQSNEKLFF TGTGCCAGCAGTATGGGACAGAGTAATGAAAAACTGTTTTTT
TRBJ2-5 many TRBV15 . CATSGRTYQETQYF TGTGCCACCAGCGGGAGGACCTACCAAGAGACCCAGTACTTC
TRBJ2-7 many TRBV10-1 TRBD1 CASSQTGGNEQYF TGCGCCAGCAGCCAGACAGGGGGCAACGAGCAGTACTTC
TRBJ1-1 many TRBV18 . CASSPVTLGQYIEAFF TGTGCCAGCTCACCCGTTACCCTGGGACAATATATTGAAGCTTTCTTT
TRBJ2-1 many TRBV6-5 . CASGRQGYDNEQFF TGTGCCAGCGGTCGGCAGGGGTATGACAATGAGCAGTTCTTC
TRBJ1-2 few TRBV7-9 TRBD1 CASSGSGTGGYGYTF TGTGCCAGCAGCGGGAGCGGGACAGGCGGCTATGGCTACACCTTC
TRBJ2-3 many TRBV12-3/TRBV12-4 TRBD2 CASSFSSGGTDTQYF TGTGCCAGCAGTTTTTCTAGCGGGGGGACAGATACGCAGTATTTT
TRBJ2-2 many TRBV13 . CASRILGTGELFF TGTGCCAGCAGAATTCTGGGCACCGGGGAGCTGTTTTTT
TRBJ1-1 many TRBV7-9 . CASSLDAGNTEAFF TGTGCCAGCAGCTTAGATGCGGGGAACACTGAAGCTTTCTTT
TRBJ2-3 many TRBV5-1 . CASSFGGGQYF TGCGCCAGCAGCTTCGGAGGTGGGCAGTATTTT
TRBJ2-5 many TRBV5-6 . CASSARWQETQYF TGTGCCAGCAGTGCTCGTTGGCAAGAGACCCAGTACTTC
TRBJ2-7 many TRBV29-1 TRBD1 CSFGTAYEQYF TGCAGCTTTGGGACAGCCTACGAGCAGTACTTC
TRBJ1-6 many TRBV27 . CASSLETRSYNSPLHF TGTGCCAGCAGTTTGGAGACAAGGTCCTATAATTCACCCCTCCACTTT
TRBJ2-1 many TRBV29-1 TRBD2 CSSGEASGGTEQFF TGCAGCTCCGGTGAGGCTAGCGGGGGGACTGAGCAGTTCTTC
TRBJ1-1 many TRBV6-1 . CATRRGTSLNTEAFF TGTGCCACCCGCAGAGGGACGTCCTTGAACACTGAAGCTTTCTTT
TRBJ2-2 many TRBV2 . CASSVGSLNTGELFF TGTGCCAGCAGTGTCGGCAGCTTGAACACCGGGGAGCTGTTTTTT
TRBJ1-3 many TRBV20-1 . CSARIAGSGNTIYF TGCAGTGCTAGAATCGCGGGTTCTGGAAACACCATATATTTT
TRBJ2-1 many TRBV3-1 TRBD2 CASSLGLAGVSEQFF TGTGCCAGCAGCTTGGGACTAGCGGGAGTGAGTGAGCAGTTCTTC
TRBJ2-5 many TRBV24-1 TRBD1 CATSDRGGKETQYF TGTGCCACCAGTGATCGAGGGGGCAAAGAGACCCAGTACTTC
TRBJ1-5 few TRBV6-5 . CACGSNQPQHF TGTGCCTGCGGATCGAATCAGCCCCAGCATTTT
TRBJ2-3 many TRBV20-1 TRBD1 CSAGDRGSYTQYF TGCAGTGCTGGGGACAGGGGGTCATATACGCAGTATTTT
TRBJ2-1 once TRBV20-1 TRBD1 CSARVGTGPPNRQFF TGCAGTGCTAGGGTCGGGACAGGGCCACCTAATCGGCAGTTCTTC
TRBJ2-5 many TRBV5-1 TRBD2 CASSLALGGAGETQYF TGCGCCAGCAGCTTGGCCCTCGGGGGGGCAGGAGAGACCCAGTACTTC
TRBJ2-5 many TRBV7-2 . CASSLEGGPGLETQYF TGTGCCAGCAGCTTAGAGGGGGGGCCGGGGTTGGAGACCCAGTACTTC
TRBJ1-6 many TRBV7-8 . CASSLVANSPLHF TGTGCCAGCAGCTTAGTAGCGAATTCACCCCTCCACTTT
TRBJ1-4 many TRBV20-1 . CSAQWNEKLFF TGCAGTGCTCAGTGGAATGAAAAACTGTTTTTT
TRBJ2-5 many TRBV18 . CASSPGGGETQYF TGTGCCAGCTCACCAGGGGGTGGAGAGACCCAGTACTTC
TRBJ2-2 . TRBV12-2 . CASHPGTRPNTGELFF TGTGCAAGTCACCCAGGGACTAGACCCAACACCGGGGAGCTGTTTTTT
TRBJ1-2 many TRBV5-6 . CASSFAGPGIGYTF TGTGCCAGCAGCTTCGCGGGTCCCGGGATTGGCTACACCTTC
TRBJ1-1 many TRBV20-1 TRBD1 CSARPGTGDTEAFF TGCAGTGCTAGACCCGGGACAGGGGACACTGAAGCTTTCTTT
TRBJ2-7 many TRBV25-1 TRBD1 CASSALPGTGPYEQYF TGTGCCAGCAGTGCCCTACCCGGGACAGGGCCCTACGAGCAGTACTTC
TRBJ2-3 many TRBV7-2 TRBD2 CASSLRRGAVPDTQYF TGTGCCAGCAGCTTAAGGCGGGGGGCTGTCCCAGATACGCAGTATTTT
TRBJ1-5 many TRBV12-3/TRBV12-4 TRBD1 CASSNRGPFNQPQHF TGTGCCAGCAGTAACAGGGGGCCGTTCAATCAGCCCCAGCATTTT
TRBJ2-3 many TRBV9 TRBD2 CASSVAGGLSTDTQYF TGTGCCAGCAGCGTAGCGGGGGGGCTTAGCACAGATACGCAGTATTTT
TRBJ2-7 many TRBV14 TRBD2 CASSQVASSGSKSYYEQYF TGTGCCAGCAGCCAAGTTGCATCTAGCGGGAGTAAGTCATACTACGAGCAGTACTTC
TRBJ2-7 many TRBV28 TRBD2 CASSLYPPGLAGIVYEQYF TGTGCCAGCAGTTTATACCCCCCGGGACTAGCGGGAATTGTTTACGAGCAGTACTTC
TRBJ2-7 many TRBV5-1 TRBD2 CASSLGWGTSVSYEQYF TGCGCCAGCAGCTTGGGCTGGGGGACTAGCGTCTCCTACGAGCAGTACTTC
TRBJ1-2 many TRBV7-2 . CASSPARQSYGYTF TGTGCCAGCAGCCCAGCCAGACAGTCCTATGGCTACACCTTC
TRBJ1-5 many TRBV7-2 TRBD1 CASSATWTGRGSNQPQHF TGTGCCAGCAGCGCGACTTGGACAGGGCGCGGAAGCAATCAGCCCCAGCATTTT
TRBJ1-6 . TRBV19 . CASSMVGENSPLHF TGTGCCAGTAGTATGGTGGGAGAAAACTCACCCCTCCACTTT
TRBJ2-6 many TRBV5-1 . CASSRPDSYSGANVLTF TGCGCCAGCAGCAGACCGGACTCTTACTCTGGGGCCAACGTCCTGACTTTC
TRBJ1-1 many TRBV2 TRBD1 CASSGAGGTEAFF TGTGCCAGCAGTGGGGCAGGGGGCACTGAAGCTTTCTTT
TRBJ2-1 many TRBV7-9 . CASSTPRRRRSYNEQFF TGTGCCAGCAGCACCCCCCGGAGGAGACGAAGTTACAATGAGCAGTTCTTC
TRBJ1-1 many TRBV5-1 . CASRGGNTEAFF TGCGCCAGCAGAGGCGGGAACACTGAAGCTTTCTTT
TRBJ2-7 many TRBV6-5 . CASSWIQGREYEQYF TGTGCCAGCAGTTGGATCCAGGGTAGGGAATACGAGCAGTACTTC
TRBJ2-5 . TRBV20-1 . CSARAGRQETQYF TGCAGTGCTAGAGCGGGCAGGCAAGAGACCCAGTACTTC
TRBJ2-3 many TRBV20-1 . CSARDALPAQYF TGCAGTGCTAGAGATGCCCTCCCAGCGCAGTATTTT
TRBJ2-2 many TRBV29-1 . CSGARTGELFF TGCAGCGGGGCGAGGACCGGGGAGCTGTTTTTT
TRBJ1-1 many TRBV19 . CASSRDGTRNTEAFF TGTGCCAGTTCGCGGGACGGAACGCGTAACACTGAAGCTTTCTTT